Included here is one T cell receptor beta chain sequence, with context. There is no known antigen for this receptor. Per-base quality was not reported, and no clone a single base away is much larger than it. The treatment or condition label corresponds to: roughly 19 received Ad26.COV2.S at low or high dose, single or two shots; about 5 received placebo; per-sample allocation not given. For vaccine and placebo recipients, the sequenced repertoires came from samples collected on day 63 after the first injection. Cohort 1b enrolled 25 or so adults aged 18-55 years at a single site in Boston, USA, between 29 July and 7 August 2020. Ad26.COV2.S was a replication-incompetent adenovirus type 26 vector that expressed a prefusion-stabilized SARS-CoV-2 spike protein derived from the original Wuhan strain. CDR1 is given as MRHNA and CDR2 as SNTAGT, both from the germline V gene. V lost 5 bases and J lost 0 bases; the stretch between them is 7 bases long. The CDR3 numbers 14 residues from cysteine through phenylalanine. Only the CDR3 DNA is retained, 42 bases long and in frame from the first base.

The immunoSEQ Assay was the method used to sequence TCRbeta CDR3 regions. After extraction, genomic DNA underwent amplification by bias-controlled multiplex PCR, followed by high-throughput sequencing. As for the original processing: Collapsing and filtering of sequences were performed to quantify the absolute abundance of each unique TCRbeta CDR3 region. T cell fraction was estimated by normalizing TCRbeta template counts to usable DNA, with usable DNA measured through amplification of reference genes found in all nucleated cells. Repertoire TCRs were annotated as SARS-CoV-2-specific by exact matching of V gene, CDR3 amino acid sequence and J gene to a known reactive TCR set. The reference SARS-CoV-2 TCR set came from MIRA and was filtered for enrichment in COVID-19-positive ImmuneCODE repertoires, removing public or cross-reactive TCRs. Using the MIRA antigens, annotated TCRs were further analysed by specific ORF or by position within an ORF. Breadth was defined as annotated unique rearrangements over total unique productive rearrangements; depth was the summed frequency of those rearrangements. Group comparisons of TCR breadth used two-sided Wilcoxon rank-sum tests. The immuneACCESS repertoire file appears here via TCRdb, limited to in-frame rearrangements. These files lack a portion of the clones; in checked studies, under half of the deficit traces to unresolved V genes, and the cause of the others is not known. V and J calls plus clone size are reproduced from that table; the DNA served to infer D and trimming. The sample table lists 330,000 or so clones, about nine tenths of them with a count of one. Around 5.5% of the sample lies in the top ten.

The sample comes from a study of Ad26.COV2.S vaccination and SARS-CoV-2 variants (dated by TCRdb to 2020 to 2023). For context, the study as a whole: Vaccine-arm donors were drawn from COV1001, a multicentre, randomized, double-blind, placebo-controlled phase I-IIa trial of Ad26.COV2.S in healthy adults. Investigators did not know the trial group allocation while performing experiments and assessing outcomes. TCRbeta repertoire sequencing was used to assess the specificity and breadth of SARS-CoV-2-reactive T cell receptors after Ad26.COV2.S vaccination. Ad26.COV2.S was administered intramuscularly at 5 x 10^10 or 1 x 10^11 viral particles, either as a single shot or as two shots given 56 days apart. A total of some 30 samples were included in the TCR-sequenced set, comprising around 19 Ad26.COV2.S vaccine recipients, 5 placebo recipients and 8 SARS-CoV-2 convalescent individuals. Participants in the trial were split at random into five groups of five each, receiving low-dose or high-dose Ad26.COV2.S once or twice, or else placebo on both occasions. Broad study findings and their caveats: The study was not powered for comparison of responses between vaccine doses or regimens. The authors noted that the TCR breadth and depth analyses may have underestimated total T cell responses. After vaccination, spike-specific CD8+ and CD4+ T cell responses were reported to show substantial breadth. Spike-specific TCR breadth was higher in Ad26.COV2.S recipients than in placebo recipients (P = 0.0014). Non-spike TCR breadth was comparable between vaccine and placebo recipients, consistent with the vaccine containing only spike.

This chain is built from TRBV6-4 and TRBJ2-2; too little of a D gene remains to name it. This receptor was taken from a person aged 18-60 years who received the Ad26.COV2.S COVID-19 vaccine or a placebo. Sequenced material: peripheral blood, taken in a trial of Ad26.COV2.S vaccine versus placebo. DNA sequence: TGTGCCAGCAGTCCTGGCTCGAACACCGGGGAGCTGTTTTTT. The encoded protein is CASSPGSNTGELFF.